Below, 3 T cell receptor beta chains from the same sample are listed, as sequenced in a study of blood T cells in healthy people across ages. A J-beta primer mix and a sample-barcoded 5' primer were used in a second PCR of about 7 to 12 cycles. TCRdb called the 5' RACE reads again in MiXCR, with one record for every CDR3 protein. The sample comprises more than 900,000 distinct CDR3 sequences, 25% to 30% of which are singletons, and about 9.4% rests with the top ten. The data were also submitted as part of a second study, on T cells of mothers and their children.

The sample taken for sequencing was blood. The receptors come from a woman between 35 and 50 years old in good health.

This clonotype was seen ten or more times. The rearrangement uses TRBV12-3 or TRBV12-4 and TRBJ2-7, with a tentative D call TRBD1 (5 bases). This CDR3 is built from 14 residues. V lost 2 bases, J lost 8 bases, and 16 bases lay in between. The CDR3 DNA follows: TGTGCCAGCAGTTTACAGGGCGGAACGTCACAGCAGTACTTC. Protein product: CASSLQGGTSQQYF.

This clonotype was seen more than once but under ten times. V is TRBV29-1 and J is TRBJ1-2; TRBD1 matches at 9 bases. The V gene's germline CDR1 is SQVTM and CDR2 ANQGSEA. V shed 0 bases, J shed 2 bases, and the junction held 4 bases outside the gene matches. The CDR3 loop spans 15 amino acids. CDR3 protein: CSVEDLQGANYGYTF. The CDR3 region has the DNA TGCAGCGTTGAAGATCTACAGGGGGCCAACTATGGCTACACCTTC.

The table lists this clonotype with a few counts. This chain connects TRBV12-3 or TRBV12-4 to TRBJ1-5; perhaps TRBD1 as D (6 bases). V shed 0 bases and J shed 6 bases, with 12 bases lying between them. This CDR3 spans 15 amino acids. CDR3 in amino acids: CASSLARGQSQPQHF. The CDR3 DNA sequence: TGTGCCAGCAGTTTAGCGCGGGGGCAAAGTCAGCCCCAGCATTTT.